The 27 T cell receptor beta chains below were found in one sample sequenced in a study of shared clonotypes between healthy human individuals. Generated by immunoSEQ multiplex PCR, the TCRdb table keeps only in-frame clones and is missing some. The data show 1,400,000 or so clones, around 98.5% seen once. The specimen was naive CD4+ T cells sorted from blood. Specified subset: CD45RA+ positively selected. These receptors all stem from a man aged 30-40 years in good health.

About this clone itself: Other DNA sequences from this sample encode an identical CDR3 as well. The V call is TRBV5-1, the J call TRBJ1-1, with a weak D call TRBD1 (5 bases). The CDR3 sequence is 13 residues long. V lost 4 bases and J lost 1, with 8 bases in between. Per the germline V gene, CDR1 is SGHRS and CDR2 is YFSETQ. The CDR3 bases are TGCGCCAGCAGCGTAGACAGGAACACTGAAGCTTTCTTT. It specifies CASSVDRNTEAFF.

The CDR3 loop is CASSQGGGNEKLFF. The CDR3 DNA sequence: TGCGCCAGCAGCCAGGGAGGCGGCAATGAAAAACTGTTTTTT. This chain joins TRBV4-3 and TRBJ1-4; D not resolved. Between the trimmed V and J ends, which lost 3 bases and 5 bases, there was a span of 10 bases. The V gene's germline CDR1 is LGHNA and CDR2 YSLEER. The CDR3 extends over 14 amino acids.

For this clone: The sample contains more than one DNA sequence encoding this CDR3. V usage is TRBV5-1 and J usage is TRBJ2-2; 9 bases are shared with TRBD2. V was pared by 4 bases and J by 1 base, with 2 bases of the junction left unmatched. Germline V gene lookup returns CDR1 SGHRS and CDR2 YFSETQ. The CDR3 is 15 residues long. The CDR3 DNA reads TGCGCCAGCAGCCTGACTAGCGGGAACACCGGGGAGCTGTTTTTT. Its protein product is CASSLTSGNTGELFF.

This sequence joins TRBV27 and TRBJ1-5; TRBD1 matches 9 bases. This CDR3 contains 15 residues. CDR1 and CDR2 from the germline V gene are MNHEY and SMNVEV (reference sequence). J lost 4 bases, V lost 4 bases, and 5 bases had no gene match. CDR3 nucleotide sequence: TGTGCCAGCAGTTCCTGGACAGGGGTTAATCAGCCCCAGCATTTT. Protein: CASSSWTGVNQPQHF.

V gene TRBV28 combines with J gene TRBJ1-5; no reliable D call. The CDR3 loop spans 12 amino acids. Germline V gene sequence: CDR1 MDHEN, CDR2 SYDVKM. V lost 9 bases and J 4 bases, leaving 10 bases between the germline ends. CDR3 in amino acids: CASERGNQPQHF. Written as DNA, the CDR3 is TGTGCCAGTGAGAGAGGGAATCAGCCCCAGCATTTT.

The chain is built from TRBV19 and TRBJ2-7, with D unclear. The CDR3 covers 14 residues. The V gene lost 6 bases and the J gene lost 7 bases, with 19 bases spanning the gap. Looked up from germline, CDR1 is LNHDA and CDR2 is SQIVND (reference sequence). The CDR3 nucleotides are TGTGCCAGTAGCTCCAGGTTCACCGCCCGGGAGCAGTACTTC. Amino acids: CASSSRFTAREQYF.

This chain uses TRBV4-1 with TRBJ2-1; D unclear. V dropped 1 base and J dropped 4 bases, with 14 bases sitting between them. The germline CDR1 and CDR2 sequences are MGHRA and YSYEKL. This CDR3 is 16 amino acids long. The CDR3 sequence is CASSQVGRKLYNEQFF. The CDR3 region has the DNA TGCGCCAGCAGCCAAGTTGGGCGGAAACTATACAATGAGCAGTTCTTC.

J is TRBJ2-7 and V is TRBV28; 7 bases are shared with TRBD1. The CDR3 has 14 amino acids. The germline gives CDR1 MDHEN, CDR2 SYDVKM. V was pared by 9 bases and J by 1 base, with 9 bases of the junction left unmatched. CDR3 bases: TGTGCCAGGCCCGACAGGGCTTTTTCCTACGAGCAGTACTTC. Protein product: CARPDRAFSYEQYF.

The genes are TRBV14 and TRBJ1-1, with no clear D. V gave up 1 base and J gave up 4 bases, with 10 bases separating them. This CDR3 is 14 amino acids long. Germline V gene sequence: CDR1 SGHDN, CDR2 FVKESK. The CDR3 bases are TGTGCCAGCAGCCAAGCGAGAACACGCACTGAAGCTTTCTTT. This codes for CASSQARTRTEAFF.

The chain uses TRBV28 and TRBJ2-1; tentatively, D is TRBD1 or TRBD2 (5 bases each). The V gene's germline CDR1 is MDHEN and CDR2 SYDVKM. V was trimmed by 6 bases and J by 9 bases, leaving 12 bases between them. The CDR3 spans 12 residues. CDR3: CASSRGVSEQFF. CDR3 DNA: TGTGCCAGCAGCCGAGGGGTGAGTGAGCAGTTCTTC.

The chain combines TRBV11-2 with TRBJ2-3, with TRBD2 identical over 10 bases. After removal of 5 bases from V and 11 bases from J, the junction contained 10 bases not matched to a gene. The CDR3 has 14 residues. CDR1 and CDR2 from the germline V gene are SGHAT and FQNNGV. The CDR3 region has the DNA TGTGCCAGCAGCCCGGGACTAGCGCGCGGGATGCAGTATTTT. Its protein product is CASSPGLARGMQYF.

CDR3 coding DNA: TGTGCCAGCAGCTTAGCGCTCGCTTACGCATACGAGCAGTACTTC. Protein product: CASSLALAYAYEQYF. V gene TRBV7-9 combines with J gene TRBJ2-7; D ambiguous. V was pared by 0 bases and J by 4 bases, with 13 bases between. CDR3 length equals 15 residues. The germline CDR1 and CDR2 sequences are SEHNR and FQNEAQ (reference sequence). Full variable domain (outside the CDR3, taken from reference TRBV7-9 and TRBJ2-7): DTGVSQNPRHKITKRGQNVTFRCDPISEHNRLYWYRQTLGQGPEFLTYFQNEAQLEKSRLLSDRFSAERPKGSFSTLEIQRTEQGDSAMYLCASSLALAYAYEQYFGPGTRLTVT.

The chain carries TRBV14 and TRBJ2-1; possible D gene TRBD2, 5 bases. The CDR3 sequence is 15 residues long. Germline V CDR1 and CDR2: SGHDN, FVKESK. With 0 bases removed from V and 6 bases from J, the gap between germline ends came to 12 bases. The CDR3 reads CASSQEILAPNEQFF. DNA for the CDR3: TGTGCCAGCAGCCAAGAAATCCTAGCCCCCAATGAGCAGTTCTTC. The full variable domain, with the rest looked up from reference TRBV14 and TRBJ2-1, is EAGVTQFPSHSVIEKGQTVTLRCDPISGHDNLYWYRRVMGKEIKFLLHFVKESKQDESGMPNNRFLAERTGGTYSTLKVQPAELEDSGVYFCASSQEILAPNEQFFGPGTRLTVL.

About this clone itself: One junction end disagrees with the germline gene, perhaps due to a read error. V and J are TRBV11-2 and TRBJ2-3; 10 positions match TRBD2. CDR3 length: 13 amino acids. CDR1 SGHAT and CDR2 FQNNGV come from the germline V gene. This CDR3 reads CASSLWLAGESDF. The CDR3 DNA is TGTGCCAGCAGCTTATGGCTAGCGGGAGAATCGGATTTT.

This chain joins TRBV6-1 and TRBJ2-7; 9 bases align to TRBD2. The length of the CDR3 is 15 residues. V dropped 5 bases and J dropped 1; count of bases not matched to a gene: 6. Germline lookup yields CDR1 MNHNS and CDR2 SASEGT. CDR3 in amino acids: CASSTLAGVSYEQYF. DNA of the CDR3: TGTGCCAGCAGTACACTAGCGGGCGTATCCTACGAGCAGTACTTC.

The DNA of the CDR3 is TGTGCCAGCAGTTTATCCACCTCGCGAGGGGGAAATACGCAGTATTTT. Protein: CASSLSTSRGGNTQYF. This chain joins TRBV27 and TRBJ2-3; tentative D call: TRBD1 (6 bases). The CDR3 loop spans 16 amino acids. Germline loops: CDR1 MNHEY, CDR2 SMNVEV (reference sequence). Trimming took 0 bases from V and 7 from J, leaving 17 bases between them.

Comment on this clone: Distinct nucleotide sequences in the sample also encode this CDR3. This chain links TRBV20-1 with TRBJ2-5; no reliable D call. V was cut by 1 base and J by 4 bases, with 4 bases left in between. Germline CDR1 is DFQATT and CDR2 is SNEGSKA (reference sequence). The CDR3 is made up of 11 amino acids. This CDR3 is CSARGRETQYF. DNA for the CDR3: TGCAGTGCTAGAGGAAGAGAGACCCAGTACTTC.

V usage is TRBV29-1 and J usage is TRBJ2-7; D perhaps matches TRBD2 (5 bases). The CDR3 loop spans 13 amino acids. The V and J ends lost 1 base and 5 bases respectively, with 12 bases between them. Germline CDR1 SQVTM, CDR2 ANQGSEA. CDR3 sequence (DNA): TGCAGCGTTGAAGGCGTGAGGGCCCACGAGCAGTACTTC. It codes for CSVEGVRAHEQYF.

This sequence joins TRBV18 and TRBJ1-4; 8 bases line up with TRBD1. Germline V lookup: CDR1 KGHSH, CDR2 LQKENI. V was clipped by 4 bases and J by 7 bases; unmatched bases: 5. The CDR3 runs 14 residues. The DNA of the CDR3 is TGTGCCAGCTCACGGACAGGGCTGGGTGAAAAACTGTTTTTT. Residues: CASSRTGLGEKLFF.

The rearrangement uses TRBV7-8 and TRBJ1-5; no clear D. This CDR3 is built from 15 residues. Trimming pared 1 base from V and 5 bases from J, leaving 12 bases between. Germline V lookup: CDR1 SGHVS, CDR2 FQNEAQ. The CDR3 nucleotides read TGTGCCAGCAGCTTAGAGCCGGGTAATTATCAGCCCCAGCATTTT. Protein: CASSLEPGNYQPQHF.

This clone was recorded once. The chain employs TRBV4-1 and TRBJ1-4; D not resolved. The CDR3 contains 13 residues. CDR1 MGHRA and CDR2 YSYEKL come from the germline V gene. V was cut by 1 base and J by 8 bases, with 8 bases left in between. CDR3 protein: CASSQVGIEKLFF. CDR3 coding DNA: TGCGCCAGCAGCCAAGTAGGGATCGAAAAACTGTTTTTT.

The V call is TRBV5-1, the J call TRBJ1-1; 10 bases line up with TRBD1. This CDR3 region has 16 residues. CDR1 is SGHRS, CDR2 YFSETQ, per germline. Losses at the gene ends were 2 bases for V and 4 bases for J; bases not matched to a gene: 8. The CDR3 here is CASSFTGQGGGTEAFF. CDR3 nucleotide sequence: TGCGCCAGCAGCTTCACTGGACAGGGGGGCGGCACTGAAGCTTTCTTT.

This chain joins TRBV19 and TRBJ2-7, with D tentatively TRBD2 (5 bases). The germline CDR1 and CDR2 sequences are LNHDA and SQIVND (reference sequence). V lost 5 bases and J 0 bases, leaving 14 bases between the germline ends. The CDR3 runs 15 residues. Here the CDR3 DNA reads TGTGCCAGTAGTCGTAATCCTGGGAGCTCCTACGAGCAGTACTTC. It yields the protein CASSRNPGSSYEQYF. The complete variable domain, with remaining parts taken from reference TRBV19 and TRBJ2-7, reads DGGITQSPKYLFRKEGQNVTLSCEQNLNHDAMYWYRQDPGQGLRLIYYSQIVNDFQKGDIAEGYSVSREKKESFPLTVTSAQKNPTAFYLCASSRNPGSSYEQYFGPGTRLTVT.

This rearrangement joins TRBV18 to TRBJ2-7; 8 nucleotides agree with TRBD2. CDR1 KGHSH and CDR2 LQKENI come from the germline V gene. V trimming: 3 bases; J trimming: 5 bases; junction bases outside the gene matches: 6. CDR3 size: 14 residues. The CDR3 nucleotides are TGTGCCAGCTCACCTGGCGGGGGGATCAACGAGCAGTACTTC. It encodes CASSPGGGINEQYF.

The rearrangement links TRBV7-2 to TRBJ2-3; TRBD2 agrees at 8 bases. Trimming cost V 7 bases and J 2 bases; bases outside gene matches: 14. The CDR3 consists of 17 residues. The germline gives CDR1 SGHTA, CDR2 FQGNSA. CDR3 protein: CASTPLSGNVVTDTQYF. In nucleotides, the CDR3 is TGTGCCAGCACACCACTTAGCGGGAATGTGGTCACAGATACGCAGTATTTT.

The rearrangement uses TRBV7-7 and TRBJ2-2; the match to TRBD2 covers 10 bases. CDR1 and CDR2 (germline): SSHAT, FNYEAQ (reference sequence). The CDR3 spans 14 residues. With V trimmed by 7 bases and J by 7 bases, 6 bases remained unmatched. The DNA of the CDR3 is TGTGCCAGCAAGAGCGGGAGGGCCGTCGGGGAGCTGTTTTTT. Translated, it gives CASKSGRAVGELFF.

The genes are TRBV7-8 and TRBJ2-2, with 9 bases identical to TRBD1. The germline CDR1 and CDR2 sequences are SGHVS and FQNEAQ. This CDR3 has 18 residues. Losses at the gene ends were 1 base for V and 2 bases for J; bases not matched to a gene: 8. The CDR3 region is CASSLVTGGTFNTGELFF. The CDR3 DNA reads as TGTGCCAGCAGCTTAGTCACAGGGGGCACCTTCAACACCGGGGAGCTGTTTTTT.